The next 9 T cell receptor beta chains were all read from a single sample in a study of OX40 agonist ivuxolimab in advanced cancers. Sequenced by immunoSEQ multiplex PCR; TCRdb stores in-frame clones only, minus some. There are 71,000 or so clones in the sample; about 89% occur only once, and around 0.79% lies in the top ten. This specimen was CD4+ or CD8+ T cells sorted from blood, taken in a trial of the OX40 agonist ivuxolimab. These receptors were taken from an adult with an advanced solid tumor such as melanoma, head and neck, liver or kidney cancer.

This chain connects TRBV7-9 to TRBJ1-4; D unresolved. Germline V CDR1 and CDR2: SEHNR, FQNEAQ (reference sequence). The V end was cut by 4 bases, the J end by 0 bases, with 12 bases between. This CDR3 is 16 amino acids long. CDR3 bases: TGTGCCAGCAGCTCCACGATTGAGGCAACTAATGAAAAACTGTTTTTT. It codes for CASSSTIEATNEKLFF.

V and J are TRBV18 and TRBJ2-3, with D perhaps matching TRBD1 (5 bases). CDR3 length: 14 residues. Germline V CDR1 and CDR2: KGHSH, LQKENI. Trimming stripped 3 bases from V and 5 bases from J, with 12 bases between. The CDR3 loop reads CASSPVGRGDTQYF. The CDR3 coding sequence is TGTGCCAGCTCACCGGTCGGAAGGGGAGATACGCAGTATTTT.

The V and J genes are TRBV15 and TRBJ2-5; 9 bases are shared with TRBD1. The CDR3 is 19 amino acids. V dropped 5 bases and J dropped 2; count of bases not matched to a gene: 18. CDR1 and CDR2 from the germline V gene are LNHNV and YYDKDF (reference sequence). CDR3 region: CATSGFRTGALRIQETQYF. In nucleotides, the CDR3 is TGTGCCACCAGCGGATTTAGGACAGGGGCCTTACGAATTCAAGAGACCCAGTACTTC.

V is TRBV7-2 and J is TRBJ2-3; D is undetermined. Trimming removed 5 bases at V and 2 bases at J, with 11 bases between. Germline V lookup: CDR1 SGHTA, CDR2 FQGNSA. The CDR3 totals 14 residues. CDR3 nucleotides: TGTGCCAGCAGCCCCGCCCGGACCACAGATACGCAGTATTTT. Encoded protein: CASSPARTTDTQYF.

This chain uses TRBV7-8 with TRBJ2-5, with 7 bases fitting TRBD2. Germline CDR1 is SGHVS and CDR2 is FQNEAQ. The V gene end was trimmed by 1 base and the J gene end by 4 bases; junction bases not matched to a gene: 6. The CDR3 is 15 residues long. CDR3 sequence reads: CASSLGGRGTETQYF. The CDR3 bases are TGTGCCAGCAGCTTAGGCGGGAGAGGGACAGAGACCCAGTACTTC.

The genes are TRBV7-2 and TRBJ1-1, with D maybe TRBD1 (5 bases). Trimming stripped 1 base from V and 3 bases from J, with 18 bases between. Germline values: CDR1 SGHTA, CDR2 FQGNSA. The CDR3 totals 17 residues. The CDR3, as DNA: TGTGCCAGCAGCTTAGGGGGCGCGAGTATAAGGGACACTGAAGCTTTCTTT. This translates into CASSLGGASIRDTEAFF. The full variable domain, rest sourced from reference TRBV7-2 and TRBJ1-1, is GAGVSQSPSNKVTEKGKDVELRCDPISGHTALYWYRQSLGQGLEFLIYFQGNSAPDKSGLPSDRFSAERTGGSVSTLTIQRTQQEDSAVYLCASSLGGASIRDTEAFFGQGTRLTVV.

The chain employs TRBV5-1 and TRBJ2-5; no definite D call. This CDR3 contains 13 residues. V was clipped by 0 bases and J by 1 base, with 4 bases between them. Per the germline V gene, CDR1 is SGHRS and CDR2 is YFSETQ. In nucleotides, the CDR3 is TGCGCCAGCAGCTTGGAGGGCCAAGAGACCCAGTACTTC. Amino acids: CASSLEGQETQYF. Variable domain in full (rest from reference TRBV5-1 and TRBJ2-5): KAGVTQTPRYLIKTRGQQVTLSCSPISGHRSVSWYQQTPGQGLQFLFEYFSETQRNKGNFPGRFSGRQFSNSRSEMNVSTLELGDSALYLCASSLEGQETQYFGPGTRLLVL.

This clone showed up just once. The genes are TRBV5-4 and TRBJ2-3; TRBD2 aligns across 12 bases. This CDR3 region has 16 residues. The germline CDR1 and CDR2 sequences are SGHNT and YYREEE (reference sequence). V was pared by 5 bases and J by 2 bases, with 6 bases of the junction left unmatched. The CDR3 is CASSSGLAGFTDTQYF. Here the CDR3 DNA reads TGTGCCAGCAGTTCCGGACTAGCGGGGTTCACAGATACGCAGTATTTT. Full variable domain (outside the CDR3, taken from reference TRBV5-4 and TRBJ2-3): ETGVTQSPTHLIKTRGQQVTLRCSSQSGHNTVSWYQQALGQGPQFIFQYYREEENGRGNFPPRFSGLQFPNYSSELNVNALELDDSALYLCASSSGLAGFTDTQYFGPGTRLTVL.

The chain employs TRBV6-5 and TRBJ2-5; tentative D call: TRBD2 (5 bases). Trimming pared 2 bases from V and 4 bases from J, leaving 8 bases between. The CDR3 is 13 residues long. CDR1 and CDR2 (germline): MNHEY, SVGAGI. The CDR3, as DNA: TGTGCCAGCAGTTACGCTGGGAGAGAGACCCAGTACTTC. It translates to CASSYAGRETQYF.